The entry below describes one T cell receptor beta chain. Its antigen remains unknown. This sample is part of a study of shared clonotypes between healthy human individuals. Study-wide background: Three plates each covered CD4 naive and memory; CD8 naive two, CD8 memory one. Notes on the study in general: Some naive CD4 clonotypes, about 5%, turned up in common across several donors.

This CDR3 has 13 residues. Clones were sequenced by immunoSEQ multiplex PCR, and TCRdb holds only the in-frame ones, with some missing. The sample holds some 630,000 clones, 72% seen once. What was sequenced was memory CD4+ T cells sorted from blood. The subset is: CD45RA-negative fraction. This chain uses TRBV21-1 with TRBJ1-2. TRBV21-1 is described as a pseudogene. This clonotype was sampled from a woman between 25 and 40 years old in good health. This CDR3 is CASSKTEGYGYTF. CDR3 coding DNA: TGTGCCAGCAGCAAAACCGAGGGCTATGGCTACACCTTC.